The clone carrying this T cell receptor (beta chain) was seen a few times. The antigen remains unidentified. MiXCR, run by TCRdb on the 5' RACE reads, gives a single entry per CDR3 protein. The repertoire has under 250,000 distinct CDR3 sequences, 15% of them found once; the top ten carry over 2%. This sample stems from a study of T-cell memory formation after mild COVID-19. Study as a whole: Across donors, TCR clusters were largely donor specific.

Study results and limitations: Researchers report contracting CD4+ clones mostly in CM and EM, with CD8+ clones in EMRA. Prior to infection, memory already included some responding clones, suggesting cross-reactive memory joined. Day 37-peaking second-wave clones had unconfirmed SARS-CoV-2 specificity.

Germline CDR1 SGHVS, CDR2 FQNEAQ. The V segment lost 5 bases and the J segment 5 bases; nucleotides outside the gene matches: 9. The CDR3 covers 15 residues. The chain employs TRBV7-8 and TRBJ2-3, with TRBD2 matching 8 bases. The receptor's source is an adult woman who had mild COVID-19 (a few samples of this study predate the infection). Cell type and time point are not known. Material: PBMCs or a T cell subset sorted from them (not recorded which). The CDR3 reads CASSPEGLAGDTQYF. The CDR3 DNA follows: TGTGCCAGCAGCCCCGAGGGGCTAGCGGGAGATACGCAGTATTTT. Full variable domain (missing parts from reference TRBV7-8 and TRBJ2-3): GAGVSQSPRYKVAKRGQDVALRCDPISGHVSLFWYQQALGQGPEFLTYFQNEAQLDKSGLPSDRFFAERPEGSVSTLKIQRTQQEDSAVYLCASSPEGLAGDTQYFGPGTRLTVL.